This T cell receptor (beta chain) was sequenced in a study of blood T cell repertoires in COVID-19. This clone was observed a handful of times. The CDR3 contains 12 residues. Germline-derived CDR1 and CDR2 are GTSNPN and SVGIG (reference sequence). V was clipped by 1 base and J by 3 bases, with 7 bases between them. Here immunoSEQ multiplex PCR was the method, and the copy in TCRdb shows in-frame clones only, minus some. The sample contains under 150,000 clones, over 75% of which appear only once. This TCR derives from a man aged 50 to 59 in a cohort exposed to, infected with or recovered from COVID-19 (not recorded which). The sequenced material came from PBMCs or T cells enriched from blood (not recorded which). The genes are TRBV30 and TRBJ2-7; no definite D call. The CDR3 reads CAWSDGDYEQYF. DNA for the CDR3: TGTGCCTGGAGTGACGGAGACTACGAGCAGTACTTC.